This T cell receptor beta chain was found in a study of T cell responses to AZD1222 COVID-19 vaccine (dated by TCRdb to 2020 to 2023). About the full investigation: A total of 230 to 250 trial participants underwent TCR sequencing, of whom under 220 had received two doses of AZD1222 and some 26 had received two doses of the MenACWY control vaccine. Trial participants were enrolled by age into 18-55, 56-69 and 70-plus year subgroups, with around 150, 28 and 57 TCR-sequenced participants respectively.

The paper's findings and limits, for the study overall: Conclusions about previously exposed vaccinees were limited because only six or seven AZD1222 recipients were SARS-CoV-2 seropositive at baseline. Most participants were white British and females outnumbered males, and the authors suggested that clonal diversity may have been underestimated. Epitopes outside the regions mutated in the B.1.351 and B.1.1.7 variants were reportedly recognized by nearly half of the unique spike-specific TCRs. After two AZD1222 doses, spike-specific TCR breadth and depth were significantly higher than at day 0 and than in MenACWY recipients. The whole spike protein was spanned by vaccine-associated CD4 TCRs, and dominant responses were seen in regions 160-218 and 743-854. Because no day 14 peak-response samples were available, the repertoires could be characterized only after the peak T cell response. The 56-69-year group was small, and its depth increase did not reach significance, likely because of low power.

The sample's time point label, decoded: about 28 days (+/-7) after the second vaccine dose. AZD1222 recipients whose second dose came at about 4 weeks and those whose second dose came at about 12 weeks were combined into one group, since spike-specific TCR depth and breadth did not differ between the two schedules. Vaccinee samples came from UK trials COV001 and COV002, including a single-blind randomized controlled phase 2/3 trial of AZD1222 (ChAdOx1 nCoV-19) in healthy adults. For TCRbeta chain sequencing, PBMC samples from trial participants were taken at day 0 and at day 28 after the second dose. The CDR3 regions of human TCRbeta chains were analyzed by immunosequencing. The authors' pipeline ran thus. TCRs in the repertoires were compared against a reference library of SARS-CoV-2-specific TCRs that had been generated with the MIRA antigen-specificity platform. Breadth meant the fraction of unique TCRs that were SARS-CoV-2-associated, whereas depth meant the fraction of total T cells that were SARS-CoV-2-associated. Each spike-specific TCR was assigned to its reactive spike region and to a CD4 or CD8 class using the MIRA data. Log10-transformed breadth and depth values were compared by one-way ANOVA with Sidak's multiple comparisons tests. Entries here come from immuneACCESS through TCRdb and include only in-frame sequences with V and J called. Some clones fail to appear in such tables; in the studies checked, an unresolved V gene covers under half of the shortfall, and the cause of the remainder is unknown. For V, J and clone size, that table is used; D and trimming come from the DNA. The sample table shows about 100,000 clones, and around nine tenths are seen once. Jointly, the top ten make up about 5% of the sample.

Points on this clone: Its recognized antigen is unknown. Qualities for individual bases were not recorded, and no much larger clone is one base off.

The material sequenced was peripheral blood, taken 28 days after the second AZD1222 dose. The clonotype comes from an adult who received the AZD1222 COVID-19 vaccine.

CDR3 region: CASSYGEQPQHF. The DNA sequence is TGTGCCAGCAGTTACGGTGAACAGCCCCAGCATTTT. The sequence joins TRBV6-6 to TRBJ1-5, with the D segment identity uncertain. CDR1 and CDR2 are read off the germline V gene (reference sequence) as MNHNY and SVGAGI. From cysteine to phenylalanine, the CDR3 is 12 amino acids long. Here the CDR3 DNA is all that survives: 36 bases in frame from base 1. V lost 2 bases and J lost 7 bases; the stretch between them is 6 bases long.